One sample yielded the 31 T cell receptor beta chains listed below, sequenced in a study of shared clonotypes between healthy human individuals (dated by TCRdb to the early 2020s). The library was obtained by the immunoSEQ multiplex PCR assay. TCRdb took over this immuneACCESS table, retaining in-frame rearrangements with V and J assigned. Such tables are incomplete; in checked studies, under half of the missing clones stem from an unresolved V gene, and the remainder is unexplained. The sample data list 110,000 or so clones, and more than 65% of these were observed just once. Jointly, the top ten make up 20% to 25% of the sample. The sequencing input was memory CD8+ T cells sorted from blood. Interpreted using the paper, the cell subset or site label stands for: CD45RO+ cells pooled with CCR7-negative TemRA cells. These receptors were taken from a woman in her 30s in good health.

This clone has more than one count but fewer than ten. The J gene is TRBJ1-2, the V gene TRBV29-1; D unresolved. The CDR3 has 11 residues. Germline CDR1 SQVTM, CDR2 ANQGSEA. V was shortened by 2 bases and J by 5 bases, with 6 bases between the two germline ends. The CDR3 DNA is TGCAGCGTTGAAACTGCTTATGGCTACACCTTC. Translation: CSVETAYGYTF. The whole variable domain, filled in from reference TRBV29-1 and TRBJ1-2, reads SAVISQKPSRDICQRGTSLTIQCQVDSQVTMMFWYRQQPGQSLTLIATANQGSEATYESGFVIDKFPISRPNLTFSTLTVSNMSPEDSSIYLCSVETAYGYTFGSGTRLTVV.

This clone occurred many times. V and J are TRBV2 and TRBJ2-1; D uncertain. The CDR3 sequence is 12 residues long. Trimming pared 2 bases from V and 10 bases from J, leaving 9 bases between. Germline lookup yields CDR1 SNHLY and CDR2 FYNNEI. The DNA of the CDR3 is TGTGCCAGCAGTGAATCGGGTGTCGAGCAGTTCTTC. It is translated as CASSESGVEQFF.

The chain has TRBV7-9 and TRBJ2-1; a weak D match, TRBD1 (5 bases). With 5 bases removed from V and 14 bases from J, the gap between germline ends came to 16 bases. There are 12 residues in the CDR3. Per germline, CDR1 SEHNR and CDR2 FQNEAQ (reference sequence). The CDR3, as DNA: TGTGCCAGCAGCATCGATGTGACAGACGAGTTCTTC. Encoded protein: CASSIDVTDEFF. Full variable domain (rest looked up from reference TRBV7-9 and TRBJ2-1): DTGVSQNPRHKITKRGQNVTFRCDPISEHNRLYWYRQTLGQGPEFLTYFQNEAQLEKSRLLSDRFSAERPKGSFSTLEIQRTEQGDSAMYLCASSIDVTDEFFGPGTRLTVL.

This clone occurred a few times. The rearrangement links TRBV19 to TRBJ1-5; D perhaps matches TRBD1 (6 bases). The CDR3 is 15 residues long. The V end was cut by 3 bases, the J end by 2 bases, with 11 bases between. Germline loops: CDR1 LNHDA, CDR2 SQIVND (reference sequence). The CDR3 coding sequence is TGTGCCAGTAGTATCTGGACAGCCGGCAATCAGCCCCAGCATTTT. Translated: CASSIWTAGNQPQHF.

The chain employs TRBV5-1 and TRBJ2-3; D assignment may be TRBD1 or TRBD2 (5 bases each). Germline CDR1 reads SGHRS; CDR2 reads YFSETQ. V lost 7 bases and J 6 bases, leaving 15 bases between the germline ends. This CDR3 has 13 amino acids. The CDR3 coding sequence is TGCGCCAGCCGGGACGCCACGTGGGATACGCAGTATTTT. This gives the protein CASRDATWDTQYF.

To note about this clone: This sample includes further DNA sequences coding for the same CDR3. The chain is built from TRBV14 and TRBJ2-7; D is unclear. CDR3 size: 15 residues. Germline assignment: CDR1 SGHDN and CDR2 FVKESK. The V gene lost 0 bases and the J gene lost 0 bases, with 9 bases spanning the gap. CDR3 in amino acids: CASSQEEASSYEQYF. The CDR3, as DNA: TGTGCCAGCAGCCAAGAAGAGGCCAGCTCCTACGAGCAGTACTTC.

The chain employs TRBV30 and TRBJ2-1; no clear D gene. Trimming removed 2 bases at V and 4 bases at J, with 9 bases between. Per germline, CDR1 GTSNPN and CDR2 SVGIG (reference sequence). This CDR3 comprises 13 residues. Here the CDR3 reads CAWSPGMYNEQFF. CDR3 sequence (DNA): TGTGCCTGGAGTCCCGGTATGTACAATGAGCAGTTCTTC.

The rearrangement joins TRBV16 to TRBJ2-5, with D maybe TRBD2 (7 bases). The CDR3 spans 16 residues. CDR1 and CDR2 from the germline V gene are KGHSY and FQNENV. V was pared by 2 bases and J by 4 bases, with 17 bases between. The CDR3 sequence is CASSQRGAYPRETQYF. The CDR3 DNA reads as TGTGCCAGCAGCCAACGGGGGGCGTACCCCAGAGAGACCCAGTACTTC.

CDR3 DNA sequence: TGTGCCAGCAGTGATATGGGTACAGATACGCAGTATTTT. Translation: CASSDMGTDTQYF. This chain joins TRBV2 and TRBJ2-3; D not certain. This CDR3 contains 13 residues. V was clipped by 3 bases and J by 3 bases, with 7 bases between them. Germline values: CDR1 SNHLY, CDR2 FYNNEI.

The chain carries TRBV7-6 and TRBJ2-5; D not certain. The CDR3 is 12 amino acids. V gave up 3 bases and J gave up 7 bases, with 9 bases separating them. Germline V CDR1 and CDR2: SGHVS, FNYEAQ. CDR3 residues: CASSFDIGTQYF. CDR3 nucleotide sequence: TGTGCCAGCAGCTTTGATATAGGGACCCAGTACTTC.

The V call is TRBV27, the J call TRBJ1-1; D remains ambiguous. The germline V gene encodes CDR1 MNHEY and CDR2 SMNVEV (reference sequence). The CDR3 runs 13 residues. With 2 bases removed from V and 2 bases from J, the gap between germline ends came to 6 bases. The CDR3 protein is CASSLHGNTEAFF. DNA for the CDR3: TGTGCCAGCAGTTTACACGGAAACACTGAAGCTTTCTTT.

This clone was detected a few times. J is TRBJ2-3 and V is TRBV11-2, with TRBD1 identical over 9 bases. The junction had 7 bases not matched to a gene; V was cut back by 4 bases and J by 2 bases. This CDR3 region has 16 residues. Germline V gene sequence: CDR1 SGHAT, CDR2 FQNNGV. The CDR3 region has the DNA TGTGCCAGCAGCTCCGGACAGGGGTTACACACAGATACGCAGTATTTT. This sequence encodes CASSSGQGLHTDTQYF. The whole variable domain, remainder taken from reference TRBV11-2 and TRBJ2-3, is EAGVAQSPRYKIIEKRQSVAFWCNPISGHATLYWYQQILGQGPKLLIQFQNNGVVDDSQLPKDRFSAERLKGVDSTLKIQPAKLEDSAVYLCASSSGQGLHTDTQYFGPGTRLTVL.

The V and J genes are TRBV27 and TRBJ2-1; possibly TRBD2 for D (6 bases). V was shortened by 7 bases and J by 5 bases, with 12 bases between the two germline ends. The germline gives CDR1 MNHEY, CDR2 SMNVEV (reference sequence). This CDR3 has 13 residues. CDR3 DNA: TGTGCCAGCACCCGGGGGAGAAACAATGAGCAGTTCTTC. It is translated as CASTRGRNNEQFF.

This clone has just one count. The DNA for the CDR3 is TGCAGCGGTACGAGCGGGTATTACGAGCAGTACTTC. Protein product: CSGTSGYYEQYF. The genes are TRBV29-1 and TRBJ2-7, with D possibly matching TRBD2 (6 bases). The germline V gene encodes CDR1 SQVTM and CDR2 ANQGSEA. The CDR3 has 12 amino acids. V lost 7 bases to trimming and J lost 4 bases, with 14 bases between them.

The gene calls are TRBV6-1 and TRBJ2-5; D ambiguous. The DNA end is more similar to TRBJ2-7, so the J call may be wrong. In germline, CDR1 is MNHNS, CDR2 SASEGT. This CDR3 region has 12 residues. CDR3: CASSRKGYEQYF. As DNA, the CDR3 is TGTGCCAGCAGCCGGAAGGGTTACGAGCAGTACTTC.

The rearrangement joins TRBV6-6 to TRBJ1-2; no clear D gene. V was shortened by 8 bases and J by 7 bases, with 14 bases between the two germline ends. The CDR3 has 12 residues. Germline V CDR1 and CDR2: MNHNY, SVGAGI (reference sequence). CDR3 DNA: TGTGCCAGCGGGATCCTTCCCGGTGGCTACACCTTC. This encodes CASGILPGGYTF.

The CDR3 sequence: CASSVDGGGPYNEQFF. CDR3 nucleotides: TGTGCCAGCTCCGTGGACGGAGGGGGCCCCTACAATGAGCAGTTCTTC. This chain uses TRBV6-4 with TRBJ2-1; TRBD1 might be the D (7 bases). CDR3 length equals 16 residues. Germline lookup yields CDR1 MRHNA and CDR2 SNTAGT. V lost 8 bases and J 2 bases, leaving 19 bases between the germline ends.

This clone was recorded only once. The chain recombines TRBV25-1 with TRBJ1-5; 8 bases match TRBD1. The CDR3 is 15 amino acids. V was clipped by 3 bases and J by 4 bases; unmatched bases: 5. Germline CDR1 is MGHDK and CDR2 is SYGVNS. The CDR3 region has the DNA TGTGCCAGCAGTGAGACAGGGGTTCAGAATCAGCCCCAGCATTTT. This encodes CASSETGVQNQPQHF.

The CDR3: CASSLRQWQSNANTGELFF. CDR3 sequence (DNA): TGTGCCAGCAGCTTAAGGCAGTGGCAGTCTAACGCGAACACCGGGGAGCTGTTTTTT. The J gene is TRBJ2-2, the V gene TRBV11-2; D gene ambiguous. In germline, CDR1 is SGHAT, CDR2 FQNNGV. V was pared by 2 bases and J by 0 bases, with 19 bases between. This CDR3 spans 19 amino acids.

This clone was counted a few times. The rearrangement joins TRBV28 to TRBJ1-5; D remains ambiguous. The V end lost 6 bases, the J end lost 3 bases, and 12 bases lay between the germline ends. Germline V lookup: CDR1 MDHEN, CDR2 SYDVKM. The CDR3 has 14 residues. CDR3 DNA: TGTGCCAGCAGGGTGCCCCTAGACAATCAGCCCCAGCATTTT. Protein product: CASRVPLDNQPQHF.

The V and J genes are TRBV7-9 and TRBJ2-7, with D possibly matching TRBD2 (6 bases). The ends were cut back, 6 bases at V and 1 base at J, with 16 bases in the middle. The germline V gene encodes CDR1 SEHNR and CDR2 FQNEAQ (reference sequence). The length of the CDR3 is 15 residues. This CDR3 reads CASSSISGYSYEQYF. Written as DNA, the CDR3 is TGTGCCAGCAGTTCTATCAGCGGGTATTCCTACGAGCAGTACTTC.

The chain has TRBV4-1 and TRBJ1-1; 7 bases align to TRBD1. The CDR3 has 16 residues. V trimming: 3 bases; J trimming: 4 bases; junction bases outside the gene matches: 11. Germline assignment: CDR1 MGHRA and CDR2 YSYEKL. The CDR3 reads CASSHGSTGLITEAFF. For the CDR3, the DNA is TGCGCCAGCAGCCACGGATCGACAGGGTTGATCACTGAAGCTTTCTTT.

The J gene is TRBJ1-4, the V gene TRBV21-1. TRBV21-1 is noted as a pseudogene. There are 12 residues in the CDR3. CDR3 nucleotides: TGTGCCAGCAGTCCAACTAATGAAAAACTGTTTTTT. Translating gives CASSPTNEKLFF.

As to this clone: The sample contains more than one DNA sequence encoding this CDR3. The CDR3 region has the DNA TGTGCCACCAGCAGCGAGAGAGGGGCGAGCGAAAAACTGTTTTTT. It codes for CATSSERGASEKLFF. The rearrangement links TRBV15 to TRBJ1-4, with D maybe TRBD1 (5 bases). Germline assignment: CDR1 LNHNV and CDR2 YYDKDF (reference sequence). The CDR3 spans 15 residues. Between the trimmed V and J ends, which lost 3 bases and 8 bases, there was a span of 16 bases.

This clone was found many times. The chain combines TRBV6-1 with TRBJ2-7, with TRBD1 matching over 8 bases. Trimming took 4 bases from V and 6 from J; bases not matched to a gene: 5. Germline assignment: CDR1 MNHNS and CDR2 SASEGT. This CDR3 contains 13 residues. The CDR3 region is CASSGQGATEQYF. DNA for the CDR3: TGTGCCAGCAGTGGGCAGGGGGCGACCGAGCAGTACTTC.

J is TRBJ2-7 and V is TRBV2; 7 bases agree with TRBD2. CDR1 and CDR2 (germline): SNHLY, FYNNEI. Trimming removed 6 bases from V and 2 bases from J; junction bases left unmatched: 13. The CDR3 contains 16 residues. CDR3 sequence: CASSATPGGVPYEQYF. CDR3 coding DNA: TGTGCCAGCAGCGCCACGCCGGGGGGTGTCCCCTACGAGCAGTACTTC.

The table lists this clone with a few counts. The chain recombines TRBV6-1 with TRBJ2-3; unclear D gene. From germline, CDR1 is MNHNS and CDR2 SASEGT. There are 14 residues in the CDR3. V was trimmed by 5 bases and J by 4 bases, leaving 13 bases between them. The CDR3 bases are TGTGCCAGCAGTACAGCTCTCAACCCAGATACGCAGTATTTT. This encodes CASSTALNPDTQYF.

The J gene is TRBJ2-5, the V gene TRBV7-9; D may be TRBD1 or TRBD2 (5 bases each). The germline gives CDR1 SEHNR, CDR2 FQNEAQ (reference sequence). Trimming stripped 5 bases from V and 2 bases from J, with 18 bases between. This CDR3 region has 16 residues. The CDR3 is CASSPRTGTQQETQYF. For the CDR3, the DNA is TGTGCCAGCAGCCCTCGAACCGGGACGCAACAAGAGACCCAGTACTTC. Using reference TRBV7-9 and TRBJ2-5 for the parts outside the CDR3, the full variable domain is DTGVSQNPRHKITKRGQNVTFRCDPISEHNRLYWYRQTLGQGPEFLTYFQNEAQLEKSRLLSDRFSAERPKGSFSTLEIQRTEQGDSAMYLCASSPRTGTQQETQYFGPGTRLLVL.

The count of this clone is one. The chain employs TRBV19 and TRBJ2-2, with 9 bases matching TRBD2. CDR1 and CDR2 (germline): LNHDA, SQIVND (reference sequence). The V and J ends lost 8 bases and 5 bases, in that order; junction bases with no gene match: 6. This CDR3 is 14 amino acids long. Here the CDR3 DNA reads TGTGCCAGTGAGCGGGAGGCAGGGACCGGGGAGCTGTTTTTT. Protein: CASEREAGTGELFF.

V usage is TRBV27 and J usage is TRBJ2-2; D possibly uses TRBD1 or TRBD2 (5 bases each). The V end was cut by 6 bases, the J end by 0 bases, with 8 bases between. CDR3 length: 14 residues. The V gene's germline CDR1 is MNHEY and CDR2 SMNVEV (reference sequence). The CDR3 is CASSVGANTGELFF. Written as DNA, the CDR3 is TGTGCCAGCAGCGTGGGGGCGAACACCGGGGAGCTGTTTTTT.

The rearrangement links TRBV25-1 to TRBJ1-1; weak D call: TRBD1 (5 bases). Looked up from germline, CDR1 is MGHDK and CDR2 is SYGVNS. Deletions cut 3 bases from V and 1 base from J, with 9 bases between. The CDR3 runs 14 residues. CDR3 protein: CASSDAGGNTEAFF. The DNA for the CDR3 is TGTGCCAGCAGTGACGCGGGGGGGAACACTGAAGCTTTCTTT.